This TCR beta chain was documented in a study of cytomegalovirus exposure and HLA in healthy donors. Study findings and constraints: Later analysis placed DRB1 highest and HLA-C lowest in TCR association rates, which differed by HLA locus. Researchers reported in a later analysis that a missense DCLRE1C variant was tied to TCR beta V- and J-gene trimming. It was reportedly the case that the classifier diagnosed cytomegalovirus status with high specificity and sensitivity.

PCR amplification relied on 60 Vbeta primers (plus 13 Jbeta primers). Measured with immunoSEQ multiplex PCR; TCRdb has only the in-frame clones, and not every one. The sample lists about 170,000 clones, 65% to 85% occurring once. With 3 bases clipped from V and 2 bases from J, the junction kept 7 bases outside the gene matches. Germline V lookup: CDR1 SGHNT, CDR2 YYREEE (reference sequence). The CDR3 is 16 residues long. Worth noting for this clone: Its target is unknown.

Material: PBMCs. The chain uses TRBV5-4 and TRBJ2-3, with 9 nucleotides matching TRBD2. This receptor was obtained from a woman aged 50 to 60 in good health and CMV-seropositive. The CDR3 protein is CASSWWRGGSTDTQYF. CDR3 bases: TGTGCCAGCAGCTGGTGGCGGGGGGGATCCACAGATACGCAGTATTTT. Using reference TRBV5-4 and TRBJ2-3 for the parts outside the CDR3, the full variable domain is ETGVTQSPTHLIKTRGQQVTLRCSSQSGHNTVSWYQQALGQGPQFIFQYYREEENGRGNFPPRFSGLQFPNYSSELNVNALELDDSALYLCASSWWRGGSTDTQYFGPGTRLTVL.